The 11 T cell receptor beta chains given below trace back to one sample, sequenced in a study of shared clonotypes between healthy human individuals. Profiled with immunoSEQ multiplex PCR; TCRdb holds only in-frame clones, not every one. Here the sample spans a few million clones, around 93% being singletons. CD8 cells classed as naive were CD45RO-negative and positively selected for CCR7, excluding terminally differentiated effector memory CD45RA+ cells. Input material: naive CD8+ T cells from PBMCs. All receptors derive from a man aged 18-30 years in good health. Some clones in this sample may be carry-over from other donors' samples.

This clone has a single count. The chain is built from TRBV4-1 and TRBJ2-1; 7 nucleotides match TRBD2. Germline V gene sequence: CDR1 MGHRA, CDR2 YSYEKL. V dropped 1 base and J dropped 13; count of bases not matched to a gene: 7. The CDR3 is 13 amino acids. CDR3 DNA sequence: TGCGCCAGCAGCCAAGGGTCTAGCGGCAGTCAGTTCTTC. Amino acids: CASSQGSSGSQFF.

V and J are TRBV27 and TRBJ2-7; 7 bases align to TRBD1. The V gene's germline CDR1 is MNHEY and CDR2 SMNVEV (reference sequence). Trimming at V came to 3 bases and at J to 2 bases, leaving 10 bases not matched to a gene. This CDR3 has 16 amino acids. The CDR3 is CASSFFYMGQPYEQYF. CDR3 bases: TGTGCCAGCAGTTTTTTTTATATGGGACAGCCCTACGAGCAGTACTTC.

V is TRBV15 and J is TRBJ1-2; 9 bases map to TRBD1. The CDR3 is 14 amino acids. V dropped 6 bases and J dropped 4; count of bases not matched to a gene: 6. Germline V gene data show CDR1 as LNHNV and CDR2 as YYDKDF (reference sequence). The CDR3 spells CATRTDRGSYGYTF. CDR3 DNA sequence: TGTGCCACCAGGACCGACAGGGGGTCCTATGGCTACACCTTC.

The rearrangement links TRBV13 to TRBJ2-7; 11 nucleotides agree with TRBD1. V was pared by 5 bases and J by 5 bases, with 8 bases of the junction left unmatched. The CDR3 sequence is 15 residues long. Germline V lookup: CDR1 PRHDT, CDR2 FYEKMQ (reference sequence). CDR3 nucleotide sequence: TGTGCCAGCAGCCTTGGACAGGGGGCTATGAACGAGCAGTACTTC. Translation: CASSLGQGAMNEQYF.

This clone was observed once. The chain combines TRBV10-3 with TRBJ2-2; 7 nucleotides agree with TRBD1. The CDR3 sequence is 19 residues long. Germline V lookup: CDR1 ENHRY, CDR2 SYGVKD. Trimming at V came to 6 bases and at J to 1 base, leaving 17 bases not matched to a gene. The CDR3 DNA is TGTGCCATCAGCGGGCCCTACCGGGGACAGCCCTTGAACACCGGGGAGCTGTTTTTT. Its translation: CAISGPYRGQPLNTGELFF.

The chain uses TRBV4-3 and TRBJ2-3; D might be TRBD2 (5 bases). The CDR3 is made up of 16 amino acids. In germline, CDR1 is LGHNA, CDR2 YSLEER. V lost 0 bases and J lost 0, with 10 bases in between. The CDR3 coding sequence is TGCGCCAGCAGCCAAGATCTGGGCGGGAGCACAGATACGCAGTATTTT. Its protein product is CASSQDLGGSTDTQYF.

The chain employs TRBV29-1 and TRBJ2-1; the D is unclear. Germline V CDR1 and CDR2: SQVTM, ANQGSEA. The CDR3 has 14 amino acids. Trimming took off 7 bases at V and 2 bases at J, with 15 bases between the two ends. CDR3 in amino acids: CSARLGSPYNEQFF. As DNA, the CDR3 is TGCAGCGCACGTCTGGGATCCCCCTACAATGAGCAGTTCTTC.

The J gene is TRBJ2-5, the V gene TRBV5-1; tentatively, D is TRBD1 (6 bases). This CDR3 region has 15 residues. CDR1 is SGHRS, CDR2 YFSETQ, per germline. The V end lost 2 bases, the J end lost 1 base, and 12 bases lay between the germline ends. This CDR3 is CASSFQQGTQETQYF. CDR3 coding DNA: TGCGCCAGCAGCTTTCAACAGGGTACCCAAGAGACCCAGTACTTC.

The gene calls are TRBV4-2 and TRBJ1-1, with 7 bases fitting TRBD1. The V gene's germline CDR1 is LGHNA and CDR2 YNFKEQ. Trimming removed 3 bases from V and 1 base from J; junction bases left unmatched: 2. The CDR3 runs 14 residues. CDR3 region: CASSQGQRNTEAFF. The CDR3 bases are TGTGCCAGCAGCCAGGGACAGCGGAACACTGAAGCTTTCTTT.

CDR3 sequence (DNA): TGTGCCAGCAGCTTAGGAGTTCGGACTAACAATGAGCAGTTCTTC. Translated, it gives CASSLGVRTNNEQFF. The V and J genes are TRBV11-2 and TRBJ2-1, with D possibly matching TRBD2 (6 bases). Germline CDR1 is SGHAT and CDR2 is FQNNGV. Trimming removed 1 base at V and 5 bases at J, with 12 bases between. The CDR3 runs to 15 residues.

V usage is TRBV7-9 and J usage is TRBJ1-1; the D gene is possibly TRBD1 (6 bases). Germline CDR1 is SEHNR and CDR2 is FQNEAQ (reference sequence). The length of the CDR3 is 17 residues. Deletions cut 2 bases from V and 4 bases from J, with 20 bases between. The CDR3 sequence is CASSLLGGGSKSTEAFF. The CDR3, as DNA: TGTGCCAGCAGCTTATTAGGGGGGGGCTCGAAGAGCACTGAAGCTTTCTTT.